This is a list of T cell receptor beta chains from one sample in a study of blood T cell repertoires in COVID-19. Sequenced by immunoSEQ multiplex PCR; TCRdb stores in-frame clones only, minus some. This sample has some 80,000 clones, with over 75% found just once. Sequencing was done on a sample of peripheral blood. These receptors originate from an elderly man with acute or convalescent COVID-19. The CDR3 runs from the conserved cysteine through the conserved F or W. D genes are given only for firm matches. Not every row has a clone size; where given, it reads once, few, many or a size class.

TRBV2	TRBJ1-1	-	-	TGTGCCAGCAGTGATCACGTGTCAGCGCGAGCTTTCTTT	CASSDHVSARAFF
TRBV7-2	TRBJ1-2	-	once	TGTGCCAGCAGCTTAGAGCAGCGTTTCTATGGCTACACCTTC	CASSLEQRFYGYTF
TRBV4-1	TRBJ2-6	TRBD1	-	TGCGCCAGCAGCTGGGGACAGGGCGCTGGGGCCAACGTCCTGACTTTC	CASSWGQGAGANVLTF
TRBV7-9	TRBJ1-5	-	-	TGTGCCAGCAGCCGCGGAGTAGGGGGAAATCAGCCCCAGCATTTT	CASSRGVGGNQPQHF
TRBV13	TRBJ1-1	-	-	TGTGCCAGCATCCTCCGGACAGCTATGAACACTGAAGCTTTCTTT	CASILRTAMNTEAFF
TRBV5-4	TRBJ1-3	TRBD1	-	TGTGCCAGCAGTTTGCAGGGGGCGTCTGGAAACACCATATATTTT	CASSLQGASGNTIYF
TRBV12-5	TRBJ1-4	-	-	TGTGCTAGTGGTTTGCCCCCTACAGGGAGCACTAATGAAAAACTGTTTTTT	CASGLPPTGSTNEKLFF
TRBV6-4	TRBJ1-2	TRBD1	-	TGTGCCAGCAGTGAAGGGATAGGGGGCGGCTACACCTTC	CASSEGIGGGYTF
TRBV3-1/TRBV3-2	TRBJ2-2	TRBD2	-	TGTGCCAGCAGCCTTCCTAGCGGGGGGGCGTCATATCGGGAGCTGTTTTTT	CASSLPSGGASYRELFF
TRBV29-1	TRBJ1-1	TRBD1	-	TGCAGCGTCAGGACAGGGTCTGAAGCTTTCTTT	CSVRTGSEAFF
TRBV7-8	TRBJ1-1	TRBD1	-	TGTGCCAGCAGCTTAGGGGGACAGGGGATGAACACTGAAGCTTTCTTT	CASSLGGQGMNTEAFF
TRBV27	TRBJ2-1	-	-	TGTGCCAGCCACCCAGGTAGCTCCTACAATGAGCAGTTCTTC	CASHPGSSYNEQFF
TRBV7-3	TRBJ1-6	TRBD1	few	TGTGCCAGCAGCTTCGGACAGGGTTCACCCCTCCACTTT	CASSFGQGSPLHF
TRBV5-1	TRBJ2-7	TRBD2	-	TGCGCCAGCAGCCGGGAGGGGCCCGAGCAGTACTTC	CASSREGPEQYF
TRBV19	TRBJ2-7	TRBD1	few	TGTGCCAGTAGCCCCGGGACAGGGGGGTACGAGCAGTACTTC	CASSPGTGGYEQYF
TRBV6-1	TRBJ2-7	-	-	TGTGCCAGCAGTGACCCCCGGGGAAACGGGCTCGAGCAGTACTTC	CASSDPRGNGLEQYF
TRBV11-1	TRBJ1-2	-	-	TGTGCCAGCAGCTCGGGAGGTCTGTTAAGAGATGGCTACACCTTC	CASSSGGLLRDGYTF
TRBV20-1	TRBJ2-5	TRBD1	-	TGCAGTGCTAGTGTCAGGGGGCGCGTTGAGACCCAGTACTTC	CSASVRGRVETQYF
TRBV11-3	TRBJ2-2	-	-	TGTGCCAGCAGCTTAGACCTTAACACCGGGGAGCTGTTTTTT	CASSLDLNTGELFF
TRBV18	TRBJ1-4	-	few	TGTGCCAGCTCTCGGGCAACTAATGAAAAACTGTTTTTT	CASSRATNEKLFF
TRBV5-4	TRBJ2-1	-	-	TGTGCCAGCGGGACAACTGGCTCCAATTACAATGAGCAGTTCTTC	CASGTTGSNYNEQFF
TRBV7-3	TRBJ2-2	-	-	TGTGCCAGCAGCTCTGGAGCCGGGGAGCTGTTTTTT	CASSSGAGELFF
TRBV7-9	TRBJ2-1	TRBD2	-	TGTGCCAGCAGCCCCGGGACTAGCGGGGTTGAGCAGTTCTTC	CASSPGTSGVEQFF
TRBV2	TRBJ2-7	TRBD2	few	TGTGCCAGCAGTGTAGGGACTATCTACGAGCAGTACTTC	CASSVGTIYEQYF
TRBV5-8	TRBJ1-5	TRBD1	-	TGTGCCAGCAGCTTACAGGGGGGTAACAATCAGCCCCAGCATTTT	CASSLQGGNNQPQHF
TRBV30	TRBJ2-1	TRBD1	-	TGTGCCTGGAGGGGGACAGGGGTGAATGAGCAGTTCTTC	CAWRGTGVNEQFF
TRBV3-1/TRBV3-2	TRBJ2-3	TRBD2	-	TGTGCCAGCAGCCAAGCCCCGGGGGGGCCAAGGTATTTT	CASSQAPGGPRYF
TRBV7-3	TRBJ1-1	TRBD1	-	TGTGCCAGCAGCCCCGGACAGGGATTGAACACTGAAGCTTTCTTT	CASSPGQGLNTEAFF
TRBV27	TRBJ1-3	-	many	TGTGCCAGCAGTTCCAACCGTGGTGGGGCGGCTGGAAACACCATATATTTT	CASSSNRGGAAGNTIYF
TRBV16	TRBJ1-5	TRBD1	few	TGTGCCAGCAGCCAATCTCGACAGGGCGATCAGCCCCAGCATTTT	CASSQSRQGDQPQHF
TRBV7-6	TRBJ2-7	TRBD2	-	TGTGCCAGCAGCTTAGAAATAGCGGGGGGGCGTGAGCAGTACTTC	CASSLEIAGGREQYF
TRBV29-1	TRBJ1-3	TRBD1	-	TGCAGCGTAATACAGGGGTTTTCTGGAAACACCATATATTTT	CSVIQGFSGNTIYF
TRBV6-5	TRBJ2-5	TRBD1	-	TGTGCCAGCAGTTACGGGACAGGGGGTCGAGAGACCCAGTACTTC	CASSYGTGGRETQYF